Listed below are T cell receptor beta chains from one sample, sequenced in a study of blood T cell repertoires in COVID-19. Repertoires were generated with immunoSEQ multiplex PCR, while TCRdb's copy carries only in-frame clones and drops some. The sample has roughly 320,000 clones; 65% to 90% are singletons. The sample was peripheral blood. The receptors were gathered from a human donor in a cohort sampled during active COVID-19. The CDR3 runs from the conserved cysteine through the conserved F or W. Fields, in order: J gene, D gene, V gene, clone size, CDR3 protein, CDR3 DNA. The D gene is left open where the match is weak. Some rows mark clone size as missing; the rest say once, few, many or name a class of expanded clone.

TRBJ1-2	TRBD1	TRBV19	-	CATETGRDGYTF	TGTGCCACCGAGACAGGGCGCGATGGCTACACCTTC
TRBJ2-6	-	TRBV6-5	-	CASSNRRSGANVLTF	TGTGCCAGCAGTAACAGGCGATCTGGGGCCAACGTCCTGACTTTC
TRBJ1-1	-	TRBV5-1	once	CASLPTGFTNTEAFF	TGCGCCAGCCTTCCGACGGGGTTTACTAACACTGAAGCTTTCTTT
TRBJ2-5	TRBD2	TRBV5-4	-	CASSGSSGIFQETQYF	TGTGCCAGCAGCGGATCTAGCGGGATATTCCAAGAGACCCAGTACTTC
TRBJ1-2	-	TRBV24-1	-	CATSDSRGLYGYTF	TGTGCCACCAGTGATTCGAGAGGACTCTATGGCTACACCTTC
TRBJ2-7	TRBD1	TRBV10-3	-	CAISGGQGLGEQYF	TGTGCCATCAGTGGGGGACAGGGTCTGGGCGAGCAGTACTTC
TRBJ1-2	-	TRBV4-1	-	CASSQSRDYGYTF	TGCGCCAGCAGCCAGTCCCGGGACTATGGCTACACCTTC
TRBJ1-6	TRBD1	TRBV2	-	CASSGPQGQNSPLHF	TGTGCCAGCAGTGGGCCACAGGGACAGAATTCACCCCTCCACTTT
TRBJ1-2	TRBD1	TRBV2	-	CASSQDRDHYTF	TGTGCCAGCAGCCAGGACAGGGATCACTACACCTTC
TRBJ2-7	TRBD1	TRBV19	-	CASSLTGQGREQYF	TGTGCCAGTAGTTTGACGGGACAGGGTAGAGAGCAGTACTTC
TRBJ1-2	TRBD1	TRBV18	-	CASSPQLQGTYKDGYTF	TGTGCCAGCTCACCTCAGTTACAGGGGACGTATAAGGATGGCTACACCTTC
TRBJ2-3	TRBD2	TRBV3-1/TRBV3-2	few	CASSQVAGGIDTQYF	TGTGCCAGCAGCCAAGTAGCGGGGGGGATAGATACGCAGTATTTT
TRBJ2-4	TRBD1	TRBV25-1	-	CASSEQGQGKNIQYF	TGTGCCAGCAGTGAGCAGGGACAGGGGAAAAACATTCAGTACTTC
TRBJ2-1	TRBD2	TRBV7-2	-	CASSWSRGGSHNEQFF	TGTGCCAGCAGCTGGTCACGGGGGGGCTCGCACAATGAGCAGTTCTTC
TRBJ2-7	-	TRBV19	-	CASSISSPYEQYF	TGTGCCAGTAGTATATCATCCCCCTACGAGCAGTACTTC
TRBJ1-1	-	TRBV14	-	CASSQGLEAFF	TGTGCCAGCAGCCAAGGCCTAGAAGCTTTCTTT
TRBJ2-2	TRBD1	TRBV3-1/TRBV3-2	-	CASSGTGGTGELFF	TGTGCCAGCAGTGGGACAGGAGGGACCGGGGAGCTGTTTTTT
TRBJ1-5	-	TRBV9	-	CASSPEGVQPQHF	TGTGCCAGCAGCCCCGAGGGGGTTCAGCCCCAGCATTTT
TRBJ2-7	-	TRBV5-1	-	CASSSGEGIYEQYF	TGCGCCAGCAGCTCGGGGGAAGGGATATACGAGCAGTACTTC
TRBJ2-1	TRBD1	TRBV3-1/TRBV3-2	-	CASSQPIGDRGTNSEQFF	TGTGCCAGCAGCCAACCCATCGGGGACAGGGGGACTAACAGTGAGCAGTTCTTC
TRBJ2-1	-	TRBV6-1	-	CASSARGGARNNEQFF	TGTGCCAGCAGTGCTAGGGGGGGGGCCAGGAACAATGAGCAGTTCTTC
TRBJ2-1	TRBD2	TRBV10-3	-	CAISASGGAVDEQFF	TGTGCCATCAGTGCCAGCGGGGGGGCCGTGGATGAGCAGTTCTTC
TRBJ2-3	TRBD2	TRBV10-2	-	CASSEPSGGANTQYF	TGCGCCAGCAGTGAACCTAGCGGGGGGGCGAATACGCAGTATTTT
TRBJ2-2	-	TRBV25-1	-	CASRGQGDTGELFF	TGTGCCAGCAGGGGGCAGGGCGACACCGGGGAGCTGTTTTTT
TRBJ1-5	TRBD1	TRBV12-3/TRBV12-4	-	CASSFGTDQPQHF	TGTGCCAGCAGTTTCGGGACAGATCAGCCCCAGCATTTT
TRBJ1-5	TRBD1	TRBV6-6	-	CATLSRDSDQPQHF	TGTGCCACTTTATCCCGGGACAGCGATCAGCCCCAGCATTTT
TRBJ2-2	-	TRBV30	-	CAFWGAGGTGELFF	TGTGCCTTCTGGGGGGCAGGGGGTACCGGGGAGCTGTTTTTT
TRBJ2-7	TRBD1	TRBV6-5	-	CASSRAGTGTYEQYF	TGTGCCAGCAGTCGAGCGGGGACAGGGACCTACGAGCAGTACTTC
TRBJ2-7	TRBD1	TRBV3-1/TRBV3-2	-	CASSRRRTGSYEQYF	TGTGCCAGCAGCCGACGCCGGACAGGGTCCTACGAGCAGTACTTC
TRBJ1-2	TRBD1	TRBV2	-	CASRGQANYGYTF	TGTGCCAGCAGAGGACAGGCCAACTATGGCTACACCTTC
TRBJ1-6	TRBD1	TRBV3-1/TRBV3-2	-	CASSPGQGSLHF	TGTGCCAGCAGTCCCGGACAGGGATCCCTCCACTTT
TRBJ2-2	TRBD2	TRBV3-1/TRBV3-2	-	CASSQERIAGSTGELFF	TGTGCCAGCAGCCAAGAAAGAATAGCGGGGTCCACCGGGGAGCTGTTTTTT
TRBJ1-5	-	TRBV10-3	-	CAISESTRDQPQHF	TGTGCCATCAGTGAGTCGACCCGGGATCAGCCCCAGCATTTT
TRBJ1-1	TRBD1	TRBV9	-	CASGTGSGGTEAFF	TGTGCCAGCGGGACAGGGAGTGGGGGCACTGAAGCTTTCTTT
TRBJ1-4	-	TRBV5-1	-	CASSFRGKLFF	TGCGCCAGCAGCTTCAGAGGGAAACTGTTTTTT
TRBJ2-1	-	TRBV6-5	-	CASSSSGYGNEQFF	TGTGCCAGCAGTTCGTCGGGGTACGGGAATGAGCAGTTCTTC
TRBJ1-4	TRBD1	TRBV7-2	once	CASSFQGALSEKLFF	TGTGCCAGCAGCTTCCAGGGGGCATTGTCTGAAAAACTGTTTTTT
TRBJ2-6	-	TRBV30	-	CALNLGAGANVLTF	TGTGCCTTGAACTTAGGGGCTGGGGCCAACGTCCTGACTTTC
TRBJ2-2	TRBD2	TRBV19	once	CASKRGLFGELFF	TGTGCCAGTAAGCGGGGGCTTTTCGGGGAGCTGTTTTTT
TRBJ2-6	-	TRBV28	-	CASSLINSGANVLTF	TGTGCCAGCAGTTTAATCAACTCTGGGGCCAACGTCCTGACTTTC
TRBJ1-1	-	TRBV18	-	CASSPDRSNTEAFF	TGTGCCAGCTCACCAGACAGATCGAACACTGAAGCTTTCTTT
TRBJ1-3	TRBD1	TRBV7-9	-	CASSSSTGGLRNTIYF	TGTGCCAGCAGCTCGTCGACAGGGGGCTTGAGAAACACCATATATTTT
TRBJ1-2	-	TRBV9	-	CASSVRANYGYTF	TGTGCCAGCAGCGTTCGAGCTAACTATGGCTACACCTTC
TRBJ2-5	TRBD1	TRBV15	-	CATSIRTGPRETQYF	TGTGCCACCAGCATCCGGACAGGTCCGAGAGAGACCCAGTACTTC
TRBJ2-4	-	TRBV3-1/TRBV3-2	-	CASSQDFPPKIQYF	TGTGCCAGCAGCCAAGATTTCCCTCCTAAGATTCAGTACTTC
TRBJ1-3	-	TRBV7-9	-	CASSRQTGNSGNTIYF	TGTGCCAGCAGCCGACAAACAGGGAACTCTGGAAACACCATATATTTT
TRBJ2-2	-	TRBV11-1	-	CASSQTGFTGELFF	TGTGCCAGCAGCCAGACAGGTTTCACCGGGGAGCTGTTTTTT
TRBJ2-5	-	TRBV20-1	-	CSAIRETQYF	TGCAGTGCTATCAGGGAGACCCAGTACTTC
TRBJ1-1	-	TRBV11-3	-	CASSSRGGTEAFF	TGTGCCAGCAGCTCTAGGGGGGGGACTGAAGCTTTCTTT
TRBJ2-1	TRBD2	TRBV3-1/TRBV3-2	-	CASSQRKGKAGFRNEQFF	TGTGCCAGCAGCCAACGAAAGGGTAAAGCGGGGTTTAGAAATGAGCAGTTCTTC
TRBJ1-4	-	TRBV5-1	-	CASSSGTSPLLVTNEKLFF	TGCGCCAGCAGCTCCGGGACATCTCCACTTCTTGTAACTAATGAAAAACTGTTTTTT
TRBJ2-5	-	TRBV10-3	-	CAISEGGGETQYF	TGTGCCATCAGTGAGGGGGGAGGAGAGACCCAGTACTTC
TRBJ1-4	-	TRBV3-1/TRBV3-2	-	CASSQARRGGSEKLFF	TGTGCCAGCAGCCAAGCGAGGCGGGGGGGAAGTGAAAAACTGTTTTTT